Listed below are T cell receptor beta chains from one sample, sequenced in a study of T cell changes during pregnancy in multiple sclerosis. This table comes from immunoSEQ multiplex PCR, and its TCRdb copy is limited to in-frame clones, with some not included. The sample records tens of thousands of clones, 89% being singletons. The sequencing here drew on CD4+ T cells from peripheral blood mononuclear cells, taken in the first trimester of pregnancy. The receptors here all came from a female donor with multiple sclerosis, enrolled in a pregnancy study. CDR3s include the opening cysteine and the closing phenylalanine or tryptophan.

CDR3 protein: CASSLRRGGPDNEQFF
V gene: TRBV14
J gene: TRBJ2-1

CDR3 protein: CAWRGGGELFF
V gene: TRBV30
J gene: TRBJ2-2

CDR3 protein: CAWSLLNEKLFF
V gene: TRBV30
J gene: TRBJ1-4

CDR3 protein: CASSWGTGQETQYF
V gene: TRBV5-1
J gene: TRBJ2-5

CDR3 protein: CASSRRGQSLYEQYF
V gene: TRBV5-4
J gene: TRBJ2-7

CDR3 protein: CASSLSHNEQFF
V gene: TRBV5-4
J gene: TRBJ2-1

CDR3 protein: CASSITGTGADTQYF
V gene: TRBV19
J gene: TRBJ2-3

CDR3 protein: CASSGGSSDTGTDTQYF
V gene: TRBV5-5
J gene: TRBJ2-3

CDR3 protein: CASSRGRGGRNYEQYF
V gene: TRBV19
J gene: TRBJ2-7

CDR3 protein: CAWSRGREEKLFF
V gene: TRBV30
J gene: TRBJ1-4

CDR3 protein: CASSDQGASTEAFF
V gene: TRBV6-1
J gene: TRBJ1-1

CDR3 protein: CASSPLAGTNIYNEQFF
V gene: TRBV7-9
J gene: TRBJ2-1

CDR3 protein: CASSTRTGGRVNGYTF
V gene: TRBV19
J gene: TRBJ1-2

CDR3 protein: CASSWDRDTEAFF
V gene: TRBV28
J gene: TRBJ1-1

CDR3 protein: CASSLANYYAQEETQYF
V gene: TRBV7-8
J gene: TRBJ2-5

CDR3 protein: CASSWSAGKGGELFF
V gene: TRBV19
J gene: TRBJ2-2

CDR3 protein: CASRPGQGGEQFF
V gene: TRBV6-5
J gene: TRBJ2-1

CDR3 protein: CASQGVSGSLYEQYF
V gene: TRBV6-1
J gene: TRBJ2-7

CDR3 protein: CASSRISGTQYEQYF
V gene: TRBV7-9
J gene: TRBJ2-7

CDR3 protein: CASRPRPLGDQETQYF
V gene: TRBV4-1
J gene: TRBJ2-5

CDR3 protein: CASSSSEVGSPNTDTQYF
V gene: TRBV28
J gene: TRBJ2-3

CDR3 protein: CASISRQSSYEQYF
V gene: TRBV6-1
J gene: TRBJ2-7

CDR3 protein: CASRRIAGEIYEQYF
V gene: TRBV27
J gene: -

CDR3 protein: CASSPRERGYTF
V gene: TRBV19
J gene: TRBJ1-2

CDR3 protein: CASSPHLGTNEKLFF
V gene: TRBV7-9
J gene: TRBJ1-4